This entry is about one TCR beta chain. The sample is drawn from a study of blood T cells in healthy people across ages. The use of a sample-barcoded 5' primer and a J-beta primer mix characterized a second PCR of about 7 to 12 cycles. Each cDNA molecule carried a tag from a template-switch adaptor that contained 12 random nucleotides. TCRdb analysed the 5' RACE reads with MiXCR anew, one entry per CDR3 protein. This table has about 2 million distinct CDR3 sequences, 40% to 55% appearing once. This CDR3 has 16 amino acids. V shed 0 bases, J shed 4 bases, and the junction held 8 bases outside the gene matches. Germline values: CDR1 LNHNV, CDR2 YYDKDF (reference sequence).

V is TRBV15 and J is TRBJ1-2, with 7 bases identical to TRBD1. This TCR was sampled from a woman aged 40 to 49 in good health. Source material: blood. CDR3 DNA sequence: TGTGCCACCAGCAGAGATAAGGGGGCGCAAGGCTATGGCTACACCTTC. The encoded protein is CATSRDKGAQGYGYTF.